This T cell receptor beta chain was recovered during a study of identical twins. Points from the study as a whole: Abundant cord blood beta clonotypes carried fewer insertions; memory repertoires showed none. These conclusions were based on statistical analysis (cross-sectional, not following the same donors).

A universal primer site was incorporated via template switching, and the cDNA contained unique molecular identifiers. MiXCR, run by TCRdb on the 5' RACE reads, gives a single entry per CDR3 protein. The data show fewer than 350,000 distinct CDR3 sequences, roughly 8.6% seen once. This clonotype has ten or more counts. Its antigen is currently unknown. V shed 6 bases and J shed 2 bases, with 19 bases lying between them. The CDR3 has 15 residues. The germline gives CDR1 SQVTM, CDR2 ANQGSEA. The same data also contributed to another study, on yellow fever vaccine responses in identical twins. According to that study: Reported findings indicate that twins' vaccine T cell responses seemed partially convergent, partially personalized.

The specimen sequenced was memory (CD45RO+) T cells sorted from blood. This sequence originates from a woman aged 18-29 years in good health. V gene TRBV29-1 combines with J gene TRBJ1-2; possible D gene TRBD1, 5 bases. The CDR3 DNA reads TGCAGCGTCCTACACCTTGAGGGGAGGAACTATGGCTACACCTTC. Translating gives CSVLHLEGRNYGYTF.